The 17 T cell receptor beta chains below all came from one sample that was sequenced in a study of shared clonotypes between healthy human individuals. Using immunoSEQ multiplex PCR, the repertoire was profiled, and TCRdb retains in-frame clones only, with some absent. The sample carries over a million clones, over 95% recorded once. Specimen: naive CD4+ T cells sorted from blood. The sample's subset: CD45RA+ positively selected. The receptor source for this set is a man between 25 and 39 years old in good health.

CDR3 in DNA: TGTGCCAGCAGCTTAGCGGGGGGCAAGGGTAATCAGCCCCAGCATTTT. This codes for CASSLAGGKGNQPQHF. The rearrangement joins TRBV7-2 to TRBJ1-5; the D gene is possibly TRBD1 (6 bases). Germline V gene data show CDR1 as SGHTA and CDR2 as FQGNSA. The CDR3 is 16 residues long. V was trimmed by 0 bases and J by 4 bases, leaving 13 bases between them. The variable domain in full, completed from reference TRBV7-2 and TRBJ1-5, reads GAGVSQSPSNKVTEKGKDVELRCDPISGHTALYWYRQSLGQGLEFLIYFQGNSAPDKSGLPSDRFSAERTGGSVSTLTIQRTQQEDSAVYLCASSLAGGKGNQPQHFGDGTRLSIL.

The V and J genes are TRBV16 and TRBJ2-2; D gene ambiguous. V lost 4 bases and J 8 bases, leaving 11 bases between the germline ends. The CDR3 is 13 amino acids. Germline values: CDR1 KGHSY, CDR2 FQNENV. CDR3 amino acids: CASSPRTGGELFF. The CDR3, as DNA: TGTGCCAGCAGCCCTAGGACCGGTGGGGAGCTGTTTTTT.

The gene calls are TRBV5-4 and TRBJ2-3, with no clear D. This CDR3 is built from 16 residues. V was shortened by 4 bases and J by 0 bases, with 15 bases between the two germline ends. The germline V gene has CDR1 SGHNT and CDR2 YYREEE (reference sequence). The CDR3, as DNA: TGTGCCAGCAGCCCAGCCCAGACGGCTAGCACAGATACGCAGTATTTT. Translated, it gives CASSPAQTASTDTQYF. Full variable domain (rest looked up from reference TRBV5-4 and TRBJ2-3): ETGVTQSPTHLIKTRGQQVTLRCSSQSGHNTVSWYQQALGQGPQFIFQYYREEENGRGNFPPRFSGLQFPNYSSELNVNALELDDSALYLCASSPAQTASTDTQYFGPGTRLTVL.

V usage is TRBV7-3 and J usage is TRBJ2-1; a possible D gene is TRBD2 (6 bases). The CDR3 has 15 amino acids. Germline values: CDR1 SGHTA, CDR2 FQGTGA. Trimming pared 2 bases from V and 9 bases from J, leaving 17 bases between. The DNA of the CDR3 is TGTGCCAGCAGCTTAGGAGGCCCTATGGAGGGTGAGCAGTTCTTC. Its translation is CASSLGGPMEGEQFF.

This chain links TRBV2 with TRBJ2-5; D not resolved. This CDR3 contains 13 residues. Deletions cut 5 bases from V and 4 bases from J, with 11 bases between. Looked up from germline, CDR1 is SNHLY and CDR2 is FYNNEI. This CDR3 reads CASSNADRETQYF. CDR3 coding DNA: TGTGCCAGCAGTAACGCCGATAGAGAGACCCAGTACTTC.

The chain is built from TRBV18 and TRBJ2-2; 8 nucleotides agree with TRBD1. The CDR3 contains 16 residues. From germline, CDR1 is KGHSH and CDR2 LQKENI. V lost 3 bases and J lost 6; bases outside the gene matches: 9. The CDR3 region is CASSPIETGGAGELFF. Here the CDR3 DNA reads TGTGCCAGCTCACCGATAGAAACAGGGGGTGCCGGGGAGCTGTTTTTT.

This chain uses TRBV18 with TRBJ2-5; TRBD1 matches 8 bases. CDR3 size: 16 residues. Germline V gives CDR1 KGHSH, CDR2 LQKENI. Trimming at V came to 2 bases and at J to 5 bases, leaving 10 bases not matched to a gene. The CDR3 DNA reads TGTGCCAGCTCACCAAATCCTCAGGGGGCGAGGGAGACCCAGTACTTC. It encodes CASSPNPQGARETQYF.

This clone was seen only once. The V call is TRBV9, the J call TRBJ1-2, with D maybe TRBD1 (5 bases). V lost 0 bases, J lost 6 bases, and 15 bases lay in between. The germline V gene encodes CDR1 SGDLS and CDR2 YYNGEE. This CDR3 is built from 15 residues. This CDR3 is CASSVGPGGWNGYTF. Here the CDR3 DNA reads TGTGCCAGCAGCGTAGGCCCGGGGGGTTGGAATGGCTACACCTTC.

About this clone itself: The DNA is omitted, as the CDR3 cannot be located on it reliably, and the CDR3 follows TCRdb's listing. The rearrangement links TRBV7-9 to TRBJ1-2; TRBD1, the table's D call, was not compared with the DNA. The CDR3 is 12 amino acids in total, end residues counted. Germline-derived CDR1 and CDR2 are SEHNR and FQNEAQ (reference sequence). CDR3 loop: CASSLAFGTGTF.

The chain carries TRBV29-1 and TRBJ2-4; tentative D call: TRBD1 (5 bases). From germline, CDR1 is SQVTM and CDR2 ANQGSEA. V dropped 5 bases and J dropped 5 bases, with 10 bases sitting between them. The CDR3 is 12 residues long. CDR3 sequence (DNA): TGCAGCGTTTGGGGCAGCCAAAACATTCAGTACTTC. Its protein is CSVWGSQNIQYF. Full variable domain (rest looked up from reference TRBV29-1 and TRBJ2-4): SAVISQKPSRDICQRGTSLTIQCQVDSQVTMMFWYRQQPGQSLTLIATANQGSEATYESGFVIDKFPISRPNLTFSTLTVSNMSPEDSSIYLCSVWGSQNIQYFGAGTRLSVL.

The V gene is TRBV25-1, the J gene TRBJ2-7; 10 nucleotides line up with TRBD2. Germline trimming cut 5 bases from V and 6 bases from J; bases unmatched to any gene: 10. Germline-derived CDR1 and CDR2 are MGHDK and SYGVNS. The CDR3 covers 15 residues. The CDR3: CASSPSSGRAIEQYF. In DNA, the CDR3 is TGTGCCAGCAGTCCATCCAGCGGGAGGGCCATCGAGCAGTACTTC.

This chain connects TRBV7-2 to TRBJ2-5, with TRBD1 matching over 10 bases. V was pared by 1 base and J by 5 bases, with 4 bases of the junction left unmatched. Germline CDR1 reads SGHTA; CDR2 reads FQGNSA. CDR3 length equals 15 residues. The CDR3 region has the DNA TGTGCCAGCAGCTTAGGACAGGGGGCAGGGGAGACCCAGTACTTC. This sequence encodes CASSLGQGAGETQYF. The whole variable domain, filled in from reference TRBV7-2 and TRBJ2-5, reads GAGVSQSPSNKVTEKGKDVELRCDPISGHTALYWYRQSLGQGLEFLIYFQGNSAPDKSGLPSDRFSAERTGGSVSTLTIQRTQQEDSAVYLCASSLGQGAGETQYFGPGTRLLVL.

The genes are TRBV4-1 and TRBJ1-4, with 9 bases fitting TRBD1. The CDR3 totals 16 residues. Germline trimming cut 1 base from V and 8 bases from J; bases unmatched to any gene: 8. Germline CDR1 and CDR2: MGHRA and YSYEKL. DNA of the CDR3: TGCGCCAGCAGCCAAGGACAGGGGGGAATTGGAGAAAAACTGTTTTTT. This translates into CASSQGQGGIGEKLFF.

The chain is built from TRBV7-9 and TRBJ2-1; D ambiguous. Germline CDR1 is SEHNR and CDR2 is FQNEAQ (reference sequence). V shed 3 bases and J shed 8 bases, with 8 bases lying between them. The CDR3 extends over 12 amino acids. CDR3 bases: TGTGCCAGCAGCTTTAAAGGCGATGAGCAGTTCTTC. It yields the protein CASSFKGDEQFF.

The V gene is TRBV19, the J gene TRBJ2-7; 9 bases agree with TRBD2. Germline V lookup: CDR1 LNHDA, CDR2 SQIVND (reference sequence). Trimming removed 5 bases from V and 4 bases from J; junction bases left unmatched: 12. This CDR3 has 16 amino acids. CDR3 in amino acids: CASSSWVAGAVYEQYF. CDR3 nucleotide sequence: TGTGCCAGTAGTTCCTGGGTAGCGGGAGCGGTATACGAGCAGTACTTC.

This clone appeared a single time. The chain is built from TRBV19 and TRBJ1-4, with D tentatively TRBD1 (5 bases). Per germline, CDR1 LNHDA and CDR2 SQIVND (reference sequence). The CDR3 runs to 16 residues. V was shortened by 5 bases and J by 3 bases, with 16 bases between the two germline ends. CDR3 sequence: CASSAYPGLANEKLFF. The CDR3 coding sequence is TGTGCCAGTAGTGCGTATCCAGGGCTGGCTAATGAAAAACTGTTTTTT. Based on the CDR3 plus reference TRBV19 and TRBJ1-4, the full variable domain is DGGITQSPKYLFRKEGQNVTLSCEQNLNHDAMYWYRQDPGQGLRLIYYSQIVNDFQKGDIAEGYSVSREKKESFPLTVTSAQKNPTAFYLCASSAYPGLANEKLFFGSGTQLSVL.

The chain employs TRBV6-1 and TRBJ2-1; TRBD2 is a possible D gene (5 bases). This CDR3 region has 16 residues. Germline CDR1 and CDR2: MNHNS and SASEGT. Trimming took 4 bases from V and 5 from J, leaving 18 bases between them. The CDR3 DNA reads as TGTGCCAGCAGTGGGTCACGGAAAAGCGGCAACAATGAGCAGTTCTTC. Protein: CASSGSRKSGNNEQFF.